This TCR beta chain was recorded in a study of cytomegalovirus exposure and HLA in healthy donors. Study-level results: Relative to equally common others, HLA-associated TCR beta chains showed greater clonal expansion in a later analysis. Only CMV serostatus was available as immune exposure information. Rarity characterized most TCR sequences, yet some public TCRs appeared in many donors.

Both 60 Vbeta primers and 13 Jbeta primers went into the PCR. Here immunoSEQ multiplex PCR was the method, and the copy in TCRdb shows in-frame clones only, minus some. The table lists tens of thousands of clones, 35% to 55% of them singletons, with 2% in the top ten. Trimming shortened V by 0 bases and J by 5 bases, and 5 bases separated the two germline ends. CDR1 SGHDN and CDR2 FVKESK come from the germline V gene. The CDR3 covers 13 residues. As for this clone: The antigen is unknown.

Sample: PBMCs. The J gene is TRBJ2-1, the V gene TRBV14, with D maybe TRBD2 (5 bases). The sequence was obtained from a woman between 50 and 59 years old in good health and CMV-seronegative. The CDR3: CASSQERDNEQFF. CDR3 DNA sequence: TGTGCCAGCAGCCAAGAGCGGGACAATGAGCAGTTCTTC.